A selection of T cell receptor beta chains follows, all from one sample in a study of blood T cell dynamics during melanoma immunotherapy. Generated by immunoSEQ multiplex PCR, the TCRdb table keeps only in-frame clones and is missing some. Here the sample spans some 15,000 clones, roughly 92% being singletons. The sample was blood, taken from a patient treated with checkpoint blockade. The receptors come from a human donor with melanoma. The CDR3 runs from the conserved cysteine through the conserved F or W.

V gene	CDR3 protein
TRBV6-5	CASSYPRGARTGELFF
TRBV28	CASSGVAGTSGILHEQYF
TRBV19	CASSINNEKLFF
TRBV6-4	CASSEDRTTEAFF
TRBV28	CASTLGHEKLFF
TRBV19	CASTPQPNQPQHF
TRBV5-1	CASSLNGGTDTDTQYF
TRBV5-8	CASSLGWGGTDTQYF
TRBV19	CASSHQTGNSYGYTF
TRBV4-1	CASSPSGSGGLYNEQFF
TRBV7-2	CASSLVGTSGFYEQYF
TRBV18	CASSLAGPGETQYF
TRBV5-1	CASSLKVSGDEQFF
TRBV7-2	CAETSGANTGELFF
TRBV7-9	CASSLLGQAGNTIYF
TRBV12-5	CASGLVQGTAVRLNTEAFF
TRBV11-2	CASSLGTGSGGELFF
TRBV28	CASSHSPPEMEQFF
TRBV4-1	CASSQGRAGLLYNEQFF
TRBV6-5	CASSYSGRGGNNEQFF
TRBV30	CAWSDDRLMNTEAFF
TRBV11-2	CASSEFRNSPLHF
TRBV2	CASSPSGRGYEAFF
TRBV6-1	CASETGTDTQYF
TRBV7-3	CASSLSGTGGRSYNEQFF
TRBV11-1	CASRSYRGGIGELFF
TRBV7-8	CASSLVQGRAEEQYF
TRBV27	CASRLRFGGGTQYF
TRBV19	CASSPRQRYNEQFF
TRBV5-1	CASSPTGSGSGNTIYF
TRBV19	CASSIRQALSGNTIYF
TRBV7-2	CASSLLGTDNEQFF
TRBV9	CASSVEWGAGGSRGYTF